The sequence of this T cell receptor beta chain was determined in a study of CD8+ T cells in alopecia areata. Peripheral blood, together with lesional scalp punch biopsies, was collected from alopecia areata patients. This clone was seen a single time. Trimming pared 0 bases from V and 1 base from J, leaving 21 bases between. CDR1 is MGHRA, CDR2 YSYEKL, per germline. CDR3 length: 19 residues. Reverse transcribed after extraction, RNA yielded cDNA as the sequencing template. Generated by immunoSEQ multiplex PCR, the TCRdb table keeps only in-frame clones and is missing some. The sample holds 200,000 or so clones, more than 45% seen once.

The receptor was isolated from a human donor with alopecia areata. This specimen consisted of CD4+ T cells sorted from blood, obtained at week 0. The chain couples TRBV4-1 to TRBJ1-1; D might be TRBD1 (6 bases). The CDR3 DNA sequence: TGCGCCAGCAGCCAAGATCAGGGGTCAGGGATCCGTCGGAACACTGAAGCTTTCTTT. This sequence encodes CASSQDQGSGIRRNTEAFF.